This TCR beta chain derives from a study of blood T cells in healthy people across ages. Each of the donors had roughly 9.1 milliliters of peripheral blood drawn into EDTA-treated Vacutainer tubes. This clonotype has more than one count but fewer than ten. The CDR3 length is 15 residues. With 2 bases clipped from V and 7 bases from J, the junction kept 6 bases outside the gene matches. The V gene's germline CDR1 is SGDLS and CDR2 YYNGEE. PCR was performed a second time for roughly 7 to 11 cycles using a sample-barcoded 5' primer and a J-beta primer mix. TCRdb fed the 5' RACE reads into MiXCR, producing one record per CDR3 protein. The sample includes some 1,000,000 distinct CDR3 sequences, roughly a quarter of them seen just once. This sample was also put to use in a study of T cells of mothers and their children.

This chain links TRBV9 with TRBJ1-4; TRBD1 agrees at 9 bases. The specimen was blood. The clonotype comes from a girl aged 2-9 years in good health. The CDR3 sequence: CASSVAGTGSEKLFF. The CDR3 coding sequence is TGTGCCAGCAGCGTCGCCGGGACAGGGAGTGAAAAACTGTTTTTT.